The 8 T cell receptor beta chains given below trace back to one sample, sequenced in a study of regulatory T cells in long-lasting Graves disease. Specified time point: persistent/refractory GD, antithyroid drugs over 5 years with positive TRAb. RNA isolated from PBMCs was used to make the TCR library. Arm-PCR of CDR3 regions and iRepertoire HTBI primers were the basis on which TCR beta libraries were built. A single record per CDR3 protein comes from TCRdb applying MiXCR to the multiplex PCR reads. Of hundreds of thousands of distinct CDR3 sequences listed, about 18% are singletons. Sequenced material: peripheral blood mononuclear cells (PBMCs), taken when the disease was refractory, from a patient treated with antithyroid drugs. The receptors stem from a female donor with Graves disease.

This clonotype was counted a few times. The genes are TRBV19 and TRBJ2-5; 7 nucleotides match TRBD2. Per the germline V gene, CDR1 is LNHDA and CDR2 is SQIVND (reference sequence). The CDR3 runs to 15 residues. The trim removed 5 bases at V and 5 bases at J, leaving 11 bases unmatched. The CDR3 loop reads CASSPGLVRMETQYF. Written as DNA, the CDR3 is TGTGCCAGTAGTCCTGGACTAGTAAGGATGGAGACCCAGTACTTC. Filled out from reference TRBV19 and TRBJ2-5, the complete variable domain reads DGGITQSPKYLFRKEGQNVTLSCEQNLNHDAMYWYRQDPGQGLRLIYYSQIVNDFQKGDIAEGYSVSREKKESFPLTVTSAQKNPTAFYLCASSPGLVRMETQYFGPGTRLLVL.

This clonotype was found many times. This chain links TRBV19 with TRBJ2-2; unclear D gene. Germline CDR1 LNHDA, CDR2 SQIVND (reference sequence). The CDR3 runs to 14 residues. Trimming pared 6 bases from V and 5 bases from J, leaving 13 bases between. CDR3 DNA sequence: TGTGCCAGTAGCATTACGATGAGAACCGGGGAGCTGTTTTTT. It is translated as CASSITMRTGELFF.

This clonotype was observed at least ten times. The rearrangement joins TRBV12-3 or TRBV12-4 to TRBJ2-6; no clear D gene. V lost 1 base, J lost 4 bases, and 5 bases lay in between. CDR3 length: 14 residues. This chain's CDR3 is CASSLGPGANVLTF. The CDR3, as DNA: TGTGCCAGCAGTTTAGGCCCCGGGGCCAACGTCCTGACTTTC.

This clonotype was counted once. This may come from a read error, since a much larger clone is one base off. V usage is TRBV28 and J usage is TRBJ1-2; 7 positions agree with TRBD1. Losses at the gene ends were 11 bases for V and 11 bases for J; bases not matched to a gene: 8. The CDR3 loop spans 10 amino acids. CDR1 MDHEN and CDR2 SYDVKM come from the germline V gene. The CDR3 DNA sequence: TGTGCCCGCCAGTCAGGGGGGTACACCTTC. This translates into CARQSGGYTF.

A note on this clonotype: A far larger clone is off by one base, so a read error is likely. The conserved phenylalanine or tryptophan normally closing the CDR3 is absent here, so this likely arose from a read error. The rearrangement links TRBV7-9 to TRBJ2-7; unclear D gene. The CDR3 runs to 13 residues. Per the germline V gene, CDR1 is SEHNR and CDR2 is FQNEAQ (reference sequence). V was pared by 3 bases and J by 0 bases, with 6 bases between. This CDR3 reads CASSFGGSYEQYS. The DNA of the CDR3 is TGTGCCAGCAGCTTTGGCGGCTCCTACGAGCAGTACTCC.

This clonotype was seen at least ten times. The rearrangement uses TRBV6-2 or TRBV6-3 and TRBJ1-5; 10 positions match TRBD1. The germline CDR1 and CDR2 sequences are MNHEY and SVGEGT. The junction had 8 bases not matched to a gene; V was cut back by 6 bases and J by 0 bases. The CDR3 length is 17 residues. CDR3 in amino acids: CASRSWTGGTSNQPQHF. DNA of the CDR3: TGTGCCAGCAGGAGTTGGACAGGGGGGACTAGCAATCAGCCCCAGCATTTT.

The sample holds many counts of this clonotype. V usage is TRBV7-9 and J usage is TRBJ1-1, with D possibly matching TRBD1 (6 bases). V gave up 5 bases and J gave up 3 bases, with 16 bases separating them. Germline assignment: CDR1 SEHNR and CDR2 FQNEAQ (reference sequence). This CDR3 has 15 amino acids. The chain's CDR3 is CASSVYRESYTEAFF. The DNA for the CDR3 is TGTGCCAGCAGCGTCTACAGGGAGTCGTACACTGAAGCTTTCTTT.

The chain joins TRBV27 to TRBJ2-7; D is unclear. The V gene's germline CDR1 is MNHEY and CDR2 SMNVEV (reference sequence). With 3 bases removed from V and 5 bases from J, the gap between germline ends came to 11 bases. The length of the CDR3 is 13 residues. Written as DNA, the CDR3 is TGTGCCAGCAGTTTTAGGGCCGGTAACGAGCAGTACTTC. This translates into CASSFRAGNEQYF.